One sample yielded the 20 T cell receptor beta chains listed below, sequenced in a study of cytomegalovirus exposure and HLA in healthy donors. Sequenced by immunoSEQ multiplex PCR; TCRdb stores in-frame clones only, minus some. In the table there are approximately 220,000 clones, 80% to 85% of which are singletons. The material sequenced was PBMCs. The receptors stem from a woman in her twenties or thirties in good health and CMV-seropositive.

The J gene is TRBJ2-2, the V gene TRBV25-1; D is unresolved. The CDR3 has 11 amino acids. CDR1 is MGHDK, CDR2 SYGVNS, per germline. Between the trimmed V and J ends, which lost 4 bases and 6 bases, there was a span of 3 bases. CDR3: CASSGAGELFF. The CDR3 coding sequence is TGTGCCAGCAGTGGGGCCGGGGAGCTGTTTTTT.

V is TRBV5-6 and J is TRBJ2-7, with a possible D match to TRBD2 (6 bases). V was cut by 2 bases and J by 2 bases, with 14 bases left in between. CDR3 length: 15 residues. In germline, CDR1 is SGHDT, CDR2 YYEEEE. This chain's CDR3 is CASSLGGAYTYEQYF. The CDR3, as DNA: TGTGCCAGCAGCTTAGGCGGGGCTTACACCTACGAGCAGTACTTC.

The rearrangement joins TRBV30 to TRBJ1-1; unclear D gene. In germline, CDR1 is GTSNPN, CDR2 SVGIG (reference sequence). The CDR3 loop spans 12 amino acids. V was cut by 3 bases and J by 1 base, with 6 bases left in between. The CDR3 here is CAWSGRNTEAFF. CDR3 coding DNA: TGTGCCTGGAGCGGACGGAACACTGAAGCTTTCTTT. Looking up the rest from reference TRBV30 and TRBJ1-1 gives the full variable domain: SQTIHQWPATLVQPVGSPLSLECTVEGTSNPNLYWYRQAAGRGLQLLFYSVGIGQISSEVPQNLSASRPQDRQFILSSKKLLLSDSGFYLCAWSGRNTEAFFGQGTRLTVV.

The chain links TRBV27 to TRBJ2-7; 10 bases align to TRBD2. The V gene end was trimmed by 5 bases and the J gene end by 9 bases; junction bases not matched to a gene: 10. CDR1 MNHEY and CDR2 SMNVEV come from the germline V gene (reference sequence). The CDR3 covers 14 residues. CDR3 in DNA: TGTGCCAGCAGTCCCGGACTAGCGGCCGCCCGGCAGTACTTC. This gives the protein CASSPGLAAARQYF.

The genes are TRBV15 and TRBJ2-1; 10 nucleotides agree with TRBD2. V shed 0 bases and J 3 bases; nucleotides not matched to a gene: 5. This CDR3 is built from 17 residues. Germline lookup yields CDR1 LNHNV and CDR2 YYDKDF (reference sequence). The CDR3 sequence: CATSRDSGTSVYNEQFF. The CDR3 DNA reads TGTGCCACCAGCAGAGATTCGGGGACTAGCGTCTACAATGAGCAGTTCTTC.

In its sample, this clone was seen a few times. The rearrangement links TRBV6-5 to TRBJ2-1; the D gene is possibly TRBD2 (6 bases). The germline V gene has CDR1 MNHEY and CDR2 SVGAGI. CDR3 size: 14 residues. V lost 6 bases, J lost 5 bases, and 14 bases lay in between. The CDR3 is CASSLGRSHNEQFF. CDR3 coding DNA: TGTGCCAGCAGCTTAGGGAGGTCCCACAATGAGCAGTTCTTC.

The rearrangement uses TRBV18 and TRBJ2-1; possible D gene TRBD1, 5 bases. V lost 1 base and J 7 bases, leaving 11 bases between the germline ends. CDR3 size: 14 residues. Germline V lookup: CDR1 KGHSH, CDR2 LQKENI. The CDR3 loop is CASSPQTRVNEQFF. The CDR3 DNA reads as TGTGCCAGCTCACCACAAACCAGGGTAAATGAGCAGTTCTTC.

This clone has more than one count but fewer than ten. V usage is TRBV28 and J usage is TRBJ1-3; 9 nucleotides match TRBD1. CDR1 is MDHEN, CDR2 SYDVKM, per germline. The CDR3 sequence is 15 residues long. J lost 3 bases, V lost 5 bases, and 5 bases had no gene match. CDR3 sequence: CASSKTGGYGNTIYF. For the CDR3, the DNA is TGTGCCAGCAGTAAGACAGGGGGTTATGGAAACACCATATATTTT.

The genes are TRBV19 and TRBJ1-2, with 7 positions matching TRBD1. Per the germline V gene, CDR1 is LNHDA and CDR2 is SQIVND (reference sequence). The ends lost 6 bases at V and 3 bases at J; junction bases unmatched: 10. The CDR3 spans 15 residues. DNA of the CDR3: TGTGCCAGTAGATCTCCGGGACAGCAGCACTATGGCTACACCTTC. Its translation is CASRSPGQQHYGYTF.

The rearrangement links TRBV9 to TRBJ2-5; a weak D match, TRBD2 (8 bases). Germline V lookup: CDR1 SGDLS, CDR2 YYNGEE. V was trimmed by 4 bases and J by 1 base, leaving 17 bases between them. The CDR3 consists of 16 residues. The CDR3: CASSRGGGRIQETQYF. In DNA form, the CDR3 reads TGTGCCAGCAGCCGAGGGGGCGGGAGGATCCAAGAGACCCAGTACTTC.

This chain links TRBV30 with TRBJ1-4; D remains ambiguous. Germline CDR1 and CDR2: GTSNPN and SVGIG (reference sequence). The CDR3 has 14 residues. Trimming cost V 3 bases and J 0 bases, with 8 bases left between them. The CDR3 sequence is CAWSSTATNEKLFF. The DNA of the CDR3 is TGTGCCTGGAGCTCGACGGCAACTAATGAAAAACTGTTTTTT.

The chain recombines TRBV19 with TRBJ2-1, with 9 positions matching TRBD2. Germline V gene lookup returns CDR1 LNHDA and CDR2 SQIVND (reference sequence). The trim removed 1 base at V and 13 bases at J, leaving 2 bases unmatched. This CDR3 has 12 amino acids. CDR3 region: CASSIGLAGQFF. Written as DNA, the CDR3 is TGTGCCAGTAGTATAGGCCTAGCGGGACAGTTCTTC.

The chain employs TRBV18 and TRBJ2-1; 12 nucleotides align to TRBD2. Trimming removed 5 bases from V and 9 bases from J; junction bases left unmatched: 8. The CDR3 runs 15 residues. CDR1 and CDR2 (germline): KGHSH, LQKENI. This CDR3 reads CASSNLAGGPSEQFF. The CDR3 DNA follows: TGTGCCAGCTCAAACCTAGCGGGAGGGCCCAGTGAGCAGTTCTTC.

This rearrangement joins TRBV7-8 to TRBJ2-1, with D tentatively TRBD1 or TRBD2 (5 bases each). From germline, CDR1 is SGHVS and CDR2 FQNEAQ. The CDR3 totals 16 residues. The V and J ends lost 0 bases and 5 bases respectively, with 14 bases between them. This chain's CDR3 is CASSLAPPGANNEQFF. The CDR3 coding sequence is TGTGCCAGCAGCTTAGCCCCCCCCGGGGCTAACAATGAGCAGTTCTTC.

The chain carries TRBV30 and TRBJ1-5, with D unclear. Trimming stripped 0 bases from V and 2 bases from J, with 23 bases between. The CDR3 spans 19 residues. Germline lookup yields CDR1 GTSNPN and CDR2 SVGIG (reference sequence). Written as DNA, the CDR3 is TGTGCCTGGAGTGTATTCAGCAGGACGTTGGGGTATGGCAATCAGCCCCAGCATTTT. Protein sequence: CAWSVFSRTLGYGNQPQHF. The full variable domain, with the rest looked up from reference TRBV30 and TRBJ1-5, is SQTIHQWPATLVQPVGSPLSLECTVEGTSNPNLYWYRQAAGRGLQLLFYSVGIGQISSEVPQNLSASRPQDRQFILSSKKLLLSDSGFYLCAWSVFSRTLGYGNQPQHFGDGTRLSIL.

This sequence joins TRBV5-1 and TRBJ2-1; D possibly corresponds to TRBD2 (5 bases). Per the germline V gene, CDR1 is SGHRS and CDR2 is YFSETQ. Trimming cost V 0 bases and J 5 bases, with 9 bases left between them. There are 14 residues in the CDR3. Written as DNA, the CDR3 is TGCGCCAGCAGCTTGGGACTAACCAACAATGAGCAGTTCTTC. This sequence encodes CASSLGLTNNEQFF.

The chain joins TRBV6-6 to TRBJ2-3; 8 nucleotides line up with TRBD2. Germline V lookup: CDR1 MNHNY, CDR2 SVGAGI (reference sequence). The V gene end was trimmed by 6 bases and the J gene end by 2 bases; junction bases not matched to a gene: 10. This CDR3 contains 16 residues. CDR3 region: CASSKTSGGDTDTQYF. CDR3 DNA: TGTGCCAGCAGCAAAACTAGCGGAGGGGACACAGATACGCAGTATTTT.

The chain combines TRBV30 with TRBJ2-1, with TRBD2 as a possible D gene (5 bases). The CDR3 length is 14 residues. Germline-derived CDR1 and CDR2 are GTSNPN and SVGIG (reference sequence). V was clipped by 0 bases and J by 12 bases, with 18 bases between them. The CDR3 is CAWSVPPNAGGQFF. The CDR3 DNA reads as TGTGCCTGGAGTGTCCCTCCTAACGCCGGAGGGCAGTTCTTC.

This clone was counted only a few times. The chain uses TRBV10-1 and TRBJ2-1; 13 bases are shared with TRBD2. CDR3 size: 17 residues. Germline values: CDR1 WNHNN, CDR2 SYGVQD (reference sequence). With 2 bases clipped from V and 2 bases from J, the junction kept 3 bases outside the gene matches. The CDR3 DNA sequence: TGCGCCAGCAGTGAGGGACTAGCGGGAGTTCCCTACAATGAGCAGTTCTTC. This translates into CASSEGLAGVPYNEQFF.

The V and J genes are TRBV28 and TRBJ2-7; 10 bases line up with TRBD2. V shed 7 bases, J shed 6 bases, and the junction held 12 bases outside the gene matches. CDR1 and CDR2 (germline): MDHEN, SYDVKM. This CDR3 spans 15 amino acids. In DNA, the CDR3 is TGTGCCAGCATCCCAGGGGCTAGCGGGAGTGGCGAGCAGTACTTC. Its protein product is CASIPGASGSGEQYF.